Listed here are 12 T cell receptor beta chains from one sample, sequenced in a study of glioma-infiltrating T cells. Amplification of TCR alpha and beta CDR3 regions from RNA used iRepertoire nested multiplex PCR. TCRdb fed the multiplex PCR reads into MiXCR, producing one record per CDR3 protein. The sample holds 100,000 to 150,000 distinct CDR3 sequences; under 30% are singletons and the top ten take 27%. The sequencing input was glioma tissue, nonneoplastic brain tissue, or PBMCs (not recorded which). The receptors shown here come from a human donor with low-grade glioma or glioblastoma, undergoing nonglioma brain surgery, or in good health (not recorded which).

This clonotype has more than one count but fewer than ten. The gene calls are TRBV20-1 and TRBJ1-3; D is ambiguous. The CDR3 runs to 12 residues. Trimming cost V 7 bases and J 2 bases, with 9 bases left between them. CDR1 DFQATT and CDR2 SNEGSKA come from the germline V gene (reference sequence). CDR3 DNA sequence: TGCAGTGTCAAATCACCTGGAAACACCATATATTTT. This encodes CSVKSPGNTIYF.

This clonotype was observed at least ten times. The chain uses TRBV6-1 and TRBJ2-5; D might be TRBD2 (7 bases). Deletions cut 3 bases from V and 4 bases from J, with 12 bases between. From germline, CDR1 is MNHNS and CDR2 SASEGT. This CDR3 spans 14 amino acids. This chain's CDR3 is CASSDRGGGETQYF. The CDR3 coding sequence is TGTGCCAGCAGTGACAGGGGCGGGGGAGAGACCCAGTACTTC.

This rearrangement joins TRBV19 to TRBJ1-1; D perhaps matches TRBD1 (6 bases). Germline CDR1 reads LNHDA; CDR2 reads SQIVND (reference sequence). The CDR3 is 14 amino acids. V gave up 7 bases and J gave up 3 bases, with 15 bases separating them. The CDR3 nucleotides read TGTGCCAGTAACCTACAGGGTCGCTACACTGAAGCTTTCTTT. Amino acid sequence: CASNLQGRYTEAFF.

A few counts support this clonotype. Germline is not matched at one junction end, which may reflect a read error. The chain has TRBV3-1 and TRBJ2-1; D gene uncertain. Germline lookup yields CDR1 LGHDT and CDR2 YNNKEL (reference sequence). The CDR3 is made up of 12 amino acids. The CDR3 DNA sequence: TGTGCCAGCAACCAAGAGGAGCTTGAGCAGTTCTTC. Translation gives CASNQEELEQFF.

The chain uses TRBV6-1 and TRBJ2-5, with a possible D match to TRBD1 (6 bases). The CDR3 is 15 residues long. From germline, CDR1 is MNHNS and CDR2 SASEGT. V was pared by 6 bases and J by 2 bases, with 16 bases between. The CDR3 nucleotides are TGTGCCAGCAGGAACAACCCCGGGACACAAGAGACCCAGTACTTC. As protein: CASRNNPGTQETQYF.

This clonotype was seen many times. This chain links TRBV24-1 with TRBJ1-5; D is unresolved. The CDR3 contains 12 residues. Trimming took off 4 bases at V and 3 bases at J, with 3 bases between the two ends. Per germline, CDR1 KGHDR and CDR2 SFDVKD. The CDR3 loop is CATSELNQPQHF. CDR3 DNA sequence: TGTGCCACCAGTGAACTCAATCAGCCCCAGCATTTT.

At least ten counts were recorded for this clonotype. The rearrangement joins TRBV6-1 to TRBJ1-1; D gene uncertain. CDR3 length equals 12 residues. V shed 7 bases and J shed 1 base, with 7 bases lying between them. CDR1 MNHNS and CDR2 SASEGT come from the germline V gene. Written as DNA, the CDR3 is TGTGCCAGCAAAAGAGAGAACACTGAAGCTTTCTTT. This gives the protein CASKRENTEAFF.

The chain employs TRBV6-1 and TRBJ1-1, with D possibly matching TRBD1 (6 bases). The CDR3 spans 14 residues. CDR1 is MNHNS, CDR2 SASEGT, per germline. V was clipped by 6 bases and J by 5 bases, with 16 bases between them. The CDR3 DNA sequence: TGTGCCAGCAGCGCGTTGGGGAGGGGGACTGAAGCTTTCTTT. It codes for CASSALGRGTEAFF.

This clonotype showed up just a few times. CDR3 nucleotides: TGTGCCAGCAGCTTAGCGGGGGGGGTCCCCTACAATGAGCAGTTCTTC. This encodes CASSLAGGVPYNEQFF. The chain has TRBV7-9 and TRBJ2-1, with TRBD2 matching over 7 bases. CDR1 SEHNR and CDR2 FQNEAQ come from the germline V gene (reference sequence). The CDR3 extends over 16 amino acids. J lost 2 bases, V lost 0 bases, and 4 bases had no gene match.

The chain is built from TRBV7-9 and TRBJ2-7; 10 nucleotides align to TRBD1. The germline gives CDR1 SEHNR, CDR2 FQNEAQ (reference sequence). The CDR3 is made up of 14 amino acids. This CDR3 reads CASSFGDRGYGQYV. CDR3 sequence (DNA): TGCGCCAGCAGCTTCGGGGACAGGGGTTACGGGCAGTACGTC.

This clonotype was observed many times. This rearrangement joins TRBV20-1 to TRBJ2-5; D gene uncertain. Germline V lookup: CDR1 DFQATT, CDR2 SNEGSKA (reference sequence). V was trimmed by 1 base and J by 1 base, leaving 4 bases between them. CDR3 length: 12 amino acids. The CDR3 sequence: CSARVSQETQYF. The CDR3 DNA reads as TGCAGTGCTAGAGTTTCCCAAGAGACCCAGTACTTC.

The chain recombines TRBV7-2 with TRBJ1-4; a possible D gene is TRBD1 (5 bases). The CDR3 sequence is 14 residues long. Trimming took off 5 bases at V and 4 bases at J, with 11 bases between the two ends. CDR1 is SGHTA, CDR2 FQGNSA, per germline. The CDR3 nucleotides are TGTGCCAGCAGCACGGGACTGTTTAATGAAAAACTGTTTTTT. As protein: CASSTGLFNEKLFF.